The 5 T cell receptor beta chains below all came from one sample that was sequenced in a study of blood T cell repertoires in COVID-19. Measured with immunoSEQ multiplex PCR; TCRdb has only the in-frame clones, and not every one. This sample yields roughly 200,000 clones, of which 85% to 90% are seen a single time; approximately 6.2% belongs to the top ten. Sequencing input: peripheral blood. These receptors all come from a man in his 60s who had recovered from COVID-19.

V gene TRBV6-5 combines with J gene TRBJ1-3; D may be TRBD1 (5 bases). Germline-derived CDR1 and CDR2 are MNHEY and SVGAGI. The CDR3 runs 16 residues. The V and J ends lost 6 bases and 0 bases respectively, with 15 bases between them. This CDR3 reads CASRYLTVPSGNTIYF. Written as DNA, the CDR3 is TGTGCCAGCAGATACCTGACAGTTCCCTCTGGAAACACCATATATTTT.

The chain joins TRBV30 to TRBJ1-2; 7 bases fit TRBD1. Germline values: CDR1 GTSNPN, CDR2 SVGIG (reference sequence). The CDR3 sequence is 15 residues long. The V gene end was trimmed by 7 bases and the J gene end by 6 bases; junction bases not matched to a gene: 17. CDR3 DNA sequence: TGTGCCTACAACCAGAGGACAGGCCCCCTGGATGGCTACACCTTC. This translates into CAYNQRTGPLDGYTF.

For this clone: Other DNA sequences in this sample translate to the same CDR3. The chain joins TRBV21-1 to TRBJ2-2; TRBD2 is taken as the D call from the table, unchecked against the DNA. TRBV21-1 counts as a pseudogene. The CDR3 extends over 17 amino acids. The CDR3: CASSILARAESTGELFF. The CDR3 DNA reads TGTGCCAGCAGCATACTGGCGCGGGCGGAGAGCACCGGAGAGCTGTTTTTT.

This sequence joins TRBV19 and TRBJ2-7; 8 nucleotides agree with TRBD1. This CDR3 is built from 15 residues. Germline V gene data show CDR1 as LNHDA and CDR2 as SQIVND (reference sequence). The V and J ends lost 0 bases and 3 bases, in that order; junction bases with no gene match: 4. CDR3 nucleotide sequence: TGTGCCAGTAGTATAGAGCAGGGGGCTGTCTACGAGCAGTACTTC. Amino acid sequence: CASSIEQGAVYEQYF.

The V call is TRBV7-2, the J call TRBJ1-1; TRBD1 might be the D (6 bases). The CDR3 has 13 residues. Germline V gives CDR1 SGHTA, CDR2 FQGNSA. V lost 5 bases to trimming and J lost 2 bases, with 9 bases between them. CDR3 loop: CASSLRGNTEAFF. The DNA of the CDR3 is TGTGCCAGCAGCCTCAGGGGTAACACTGAAGCTTTCTTT.